This TCR beta chain comes out of a study of blood T cell repertoires in COVID-19. Across the study: Acute and convalescent COVID-19 samples came from the United States, Italy and Spain. T cells, B-cell-depleted T cells, or PBMCs provided the cDNA or gDNA that served as material.

The CDR3 contains 15 residues. The germline gives CDR1 SGHRS, CDR2 YFSETQ. The V and J ends lost 0 bases and 4 bases respectively, with 11 bases between them. This clone was counted a single time. Authors' analysis steps: Estimated nucleated cell counts came from reference gene primer amplification. The assay was immunoSEQ multiplex PCR, and TCRdb's table has in-frame clones only and misses some. V, J and clone size are taken as reported in that table, and D and trimming were inferred from the DNA itself. The repertoire consists of approximately 140,000 clones, with over 65% occurring once and the leading ten covering more than 2%.

This chain links TRBV5-1 with TRBJ1-3; D uncertain. The source of this sequence is a man aged 70 or older with acute or convalescent COVID-19. Input material: peripheral blood. CDR3 bases: TGCGCCAGCAGCTTGGGAGCCGTGTCCGGAAACACCATATATTTT. It specifies CASSLGAVSGNTIYF.